This TCR beta chain was retrieved from a study of T cells in Graves' hyperthyroidism and ophthalmopathy. Study details: Peripheral blood samples were taken at initial diagnosis, prior to any treatment.

Trimming shortened V by 7 bases and J by 4 bases, and 20 bases separated the two germline ends. Germline V lookup: CDR1 MNHNS, CDR2 SASEGT. The CDR3 has 15 amino acids. This clonotype was observed a few times. From RNA transcripts, TCR beta CDR3 regions were amplified. The HTBI primer set drove a first-round RT-PCR of the TCR CDR3. TCRdb recomputed calls from the multiplex PCR reads with MiXCR, one row per CDR3 protein. The table has roughly 750,000 distinct CDR3 sequences, roughly 15% seen once. The chain joins TRBV6-1 to TRBJ2-7; possible D gene TRBD1, 6 bases. Sequenced material: blood. The sequence derives from a man aged 18 to 29 with Graves' hyperthyroidism. The CDR3 DNA sequence: TGTGCCAGCACTACGGGACACTTACTTGTTTACGAGCAGTACTTC. Amino acid sequence: CASTTGHLLVYEQYF.